This record concerns one T cell receptor (beta chain) sequence. The CDR3 spans 14 residues. Germline CDR1 ENHRY, CDR2 SYGVKD. V lost 10 bases to trimming and J lost 7 bases; unmatched junction nucleotides: 13. The data were taken from a study of T cell changes during pregnancy in multiple sclerosis. Data came from immunoSEQ multiplex PCR; TCRdb stores just in-frame clones and leaves some out. The sample contains approximately 60,000 clones, 80% to 95% of which appear only once. This specimen was peripheral blood, taken in the second trimester of pregnancy. This chain uses TRBV10-3 with TRBJ1-2, with 9 bases that match TRBD1. The sequence came from a female donor in good health, enrolled as a control in a pregnancy study. The CDR3 nucleotides are TGTGCCACCAAGGACATGGGACAGGGAGGTGGCTACACCTTC. It codes for CATKDMGQGGGYTF.